Listed below are T cell receptor beta chains from one sample, sequenced in a study of CD8+CD57+ T cells in acquired aplastic anemia. MiXCR was run by TCRdb on the reads, yielding one entry per CDR3 protein. The table records around 130,000 distinct CDR3 sequences, around 50% of them present only once. The sample taken for sequencing was sorted CD4+, CD8+, or CD8+CD57+ T cells (not recorded which) from PBMCs. All receptors come from a human donor in good health, serving as a control. The CDR3 runs from the conserved cysteine through the conserved F or W. A D gene is named only where the DNA matches it firmly. Only part of the rows carry a size: once, few, many, or a class if the clone is expanded.

clone_size j_call v_call d_call cdr3_aa cdr3_nt
many TRBJ1-2 TRBV6-1 . CASLGGNYGYTF TGTGCCAGCTTAGGGGGAAACTATGGCTACACCTTC
. TRBJ1-3 TRBV29-1 TRBD1 CSVVYRGPGNTVYF TGCAGCGTTGTCTACAGGGGGCCTGGAAACACCGTATATTTT
. TRBJ2-1 TRBV6-1 . CASSESLEDNEQFF TGTGCCAGCAGTGAATCGTTAGAAGACAATGAGCAGTTCTTC
. TRBJ1-2 TRBV10-3 . CATANGGYTF TGTGCCACCGCGAATGGGGGCTACACCTTC
many TRBJ1-2 TRBV11-2 TRBD1 CASSFTGAANYGYTF TGTGCCAGCAGCTTTACAGGGGCCGCTAACTATGGCTACACCTTC
. TRBJ2-3 TRBV2 TRBD2 CARRPGTSGGATDTQYF TGTGCCAGGCGTCCCGGGACTAGCGGGGGGGCAACAGATACGCAGTATTTT
. TRBJ2-7 TRBV20-1 TRBD1 CSARDTGQGNEQYF TGCAGTGCTAGAGATACAGGACAGGGGAACGAGCAGTACTTC
. TRBJ1-1 TRBV29-1 . CSVEKVVGTEAFF TGCAGCGTTGAAAAGGTTGTCGGCACTGAAGCTTTCTTT
once TRBJ2-5 TRBV3-1 TRBD2 CASSSQPSGGVEETQYF TGTGCCAGCAGCTCCCAGCCTAGCGGGGGGGTAGAAGAGACCCAGTACTTC
. TRBJ1-4 TRBV24-1 . CATQCAGQGCNEKLFF TGTGCCACCCAGTGCGCAGGGCAAGGGTGTAATGAAAAACTGTTTTTT
once TRBJ2-3 TRBV5-1 TRBD2 CASSPLAGGRSADTQYF TGCGCCAGCAGCCCACTAGCGGGGGGGCGTAGCGCAGATACGCAGTATTTT
. TRBJ2-5 TRBV24-1 TRBD1 CATSDLGQGGQTQYF TGTGCCACCAGTGATCTAGGACAGGGTGGGCAGACCCAGTACTTC
. TRBJ1-2 TRBV25-1 TRBD1 CASRPPDRDRDGYTF TGTGCCAGCAGGCCCCCCGACCGGGACAGGGATGGCTACACCTTC
. TRBJ2-7 TRBV11-2 TRBD2 CAGSLKGGGRPYEQYF TGTGCCGGCAGCTTAAAAGGCGGGGGTCGGCCCTACGAGCAGTACTTC
many TRBJ2-7 TRBV3-1 . CASSQDGLGVYEQYF TGTGCCAGCAGCCAAGATGGTCTAGGGGTATACGAGCAGTACTTC
once TRBJ1-1 TRBV2 TRBD1 CASSPGQLDTEAFF TGTGCCAGCAGCCCGGGACAGTTAGACACTGAAGCTTTCTTT
many TRBJ2-7 TRBV12-3/TRBV12-4 TRBD1 CASRRTGLSYEQYF TGTGCCAGCAGGAGGACAGGGTTGTCATACGAGCAGTACTTC
. TRBJ2-1 TRBV11-2 TRBD2 CASSLDSGRGNEQFF TGTGCCAGCAGCTTAGATAGCGGGAGAGGCAATGAGCAGTTCTTC
many TRBJ1-2 TRBV5-6 . CASSLLPWQGNYGYTF TGTGCCAGCAGCTTACTCCCATGGCAGGGTAACTATGGCTACACCTTC
. TRBJ1-5 TRBV24-1 TRBD1 CATAVGQADQPQHF TGTGCCACCGCTGTGGGACAGGCGGATCAGCCCCAGCATTTT
. TRBJ2-5 TRBV7-2 . CASSLNKGNQETQYF TGTGCCAGCAGCTTAAATAAGGGGAACCAAGAGACCCAGTACTTC
. TRBJ2-7 TRBV2 TRBD1 CASSPRDSSYEQYF TGTGCCAGCAGTCCTCGGGACAGTAGCTACGAGCAGTACTTC
. TRBJ1-5 TRBV19 . CASTWTVNQPQHF TGTGCCAGTACCTGGACAGTAAATCAGCCCCAGCATTTT
many TRBJ2-7 TRBV20-1 . CSANSRDGIYEQYF TGCAGTGCTAATTCCCGGGACGGGATCTACGAGCAGTACTTC
once TRBJ2-5 TRBV7-3 TRBD2 CASGGREETQYF TGTGCCAGCGGGGGGAGGGAGGAGACCCAGTACTTC
. TRBJ2-3 TRBV24-1 . CATSSLDTQYF TGTGCCACCAGTAGTCTAGATACGCAGTATTTT
. TRBJ2-2 TRBV3-1 . CASSQDRGEVVGELFF TGTGCCAGCAGCCAAGATCGAGGGGAGGTGGTCGGGGAGCTGTTTTTT
many TRBJ1-2 TRBV15 . CATQLQSRQRNYGYTF TGTGCCACCCAATTGCAGTCGAGACAGAGAAACTATGGCTACACCTTC
. TRBJ1-2 TRBV2 . CASSDRFRSSGYTF TGTGCCAGCAGTGATCGGTTCAGATCGAGTGGCTACACCTTC
. TRBJ1-5 TRBV29-1 TRBD1 CSTLDRVGQPQHF TGCAGCACCCTCGACAGGGTAGGACAGCCCCAGCATTTT
. TRBJ2-7 TRBV6-1 TRBD2 CASSQEGGLAGGEQYF TGTGCCAGCAGCCAAGAGGGGGGACTAGCGGGGGGCGAGCAGTACTTC
many TRBJ2-7 TRBV5-4 TRBD1 CASSLYRTGNEQYF TGTGCCAGCAGCCTATACCGGACAGGGAACGAGCAGTACTTC
many TRBJ2-3 TRBV7-6 TRBD1 CASSAQHQGAKADTQYF TGTGCCAGCAGCGCACAACACCAGGGGGCGAAAGCAGATACGCAGTATTTT
. TRBJ1-2 TRBV29-1 . CSVERRGNYGYTF TGCAGCGTTGAAAGGCGGGGAAACTATGGCTACACCTTC
. TRBJ2-5 TRBV2 . CASSEGIQETQYF TGTGCCAGCAGTGAAGGCATACAAGAGACCCAGTACTTC
many TRBJ1-2 TRBV20-1 TRBD1 CSARDGTGSGYTF TGCAGTGCTAGAGACGGGACAGGGTCCGGCTACACCTTC
. TRBJ2-1 TRBV7-2 TRBD1 CASSLAGTGVNEQFF TGTGCCAGCAGCTTAGCGGGGACAGGAGTCAATGAGCAGTTCTTC
many TRBJ2-7 TRBV7-2 . CASSYDRREIYEQYF TGTGCCAGCAGCTATGACAGGCGAGAGATTTACGAGCAGTACTTC
. TRBJ2-5 TRBV2 . CAGVGETQYF TGTGCCGGGGTGGGGGAGACCCAGTACTTC
. TRBJ1-2 TRBV29-1 . CSVGTQTNGYTF TGCAGCGTTGGGACTCAGACGAATGGCTACACCTTC
. TRBJ2-5 TRBV12-3/TRBV12-4 . CAAGGAQETQYF TGTGCCGCGGGCGGGGCTCAAGAGACCCAGTACTTC
. TRBJ2-7 TRBV24-1 TRBD2 CAPQSWGGGKAELGQYF TGTGCCCCTCAGTCGTGGGGGGGGGGAAAGGCCGAACTAGGGCAGTACTTC